The 21 T cell receptor beta chains given below trace back to one sample, sequenced in a study of T-cell reconstitution after alpha-beta-depleted transplantation in children. Researchers prepared the TCRbeta library using unique molecular identifiers, the study reports. TCRdb ran MiXCR on the PCR reads and lists one entry per CDR3 protein. The top ten clones hold 0.79% of a sample with 600,000 to 800,000 distinct CDR3 sequences, 10% to 15% of them seen once. This specimen was PBMCs, taken before TCRalphabeta/CD19-depleted stem cell transplant. Receptors originate from a girl aged 2 to 10 with congenital amegakaryocytic thrombocytopenia, due to receive a stem cell transplant.

This clonotype was counted between two and nine times. This sequence joins TRBV20-1 and TRBJ1-3, with 8 bases that match TRBD1. V gave up 5 bases and J gave up 4 bases; unmatched junction bases: 16. The CDR3 length is 17 residues. Germline V gene data show CDR1 as DFQATT and CDR2 as SNEGSKA (reference sequence). CDR3 sequence reads: CSAPLGQGATGGNTIYF. CDR3 nucleotide sequence: TGCAGTGCTCCTCTAGGCCAGGGGGCGACGGGGGGAAACACCATATATTTT.

This clonotype was counted only a few times. The chain recombines TRBV7-3 with TRBJ2-1; either TRBD1 or TRBD2 may supply D (5 bases each). Per germline, CDR1 SGHTA and CDR2 FQGTGA. This CDR3 has 13 amino acids. Deletions cut 5 bases from V and 4 bases from J, with 9 bases between. This chain's CDR3 is CASSGTEYNEQFF. CDR3 in DNA: TGTGCCAGCAGCGGGACGGAGTACAATGAGCAGTTCTTC.

This clonotype was seen ten or more times. The chain recombines TRBV5-1 with TRBJ1-4; D is unclear. The V end lost 5 bases, the J end lost 0 bases, and 14 bases lay between the germline ends. This CDR3 is built from 16 residues. Per the germline V gene, CDR1 is SGHRS and CDR2 is YFSETQ. The CDR3 DNA sequence: TGCGCCAGCAGGACCGAGGCAGGTGCAACTAATGAAAAACTGTTTTTT. It yields the protein CASRTEAGATNEKLFF.

This clonotype has a count of ten or more. V usage is TRBV12-3 or TRBV12-4 and J usage is TRBJ2-1; D remains ambiguous. This CDR3 contains 13 residues. V shed 5 bases and J shed 4 bases, with 9 bases lying between them. DNA of the CDR3: TGTGCCAGCAGTCCAGGACGATACAATGAGCAGTTCTTC. Protein sequence: CASSPGRYNEQFF.

This clonotype has at least ten counts. The V gene is TRBV12-3 or TRBV12-4, the J gene TRBJ2-5; D is possibly TRBD2 (6 bases). This CDR3 has 14 amino acids. Trimming removed 1 base from V and 5 bases from J, with 11 bases in between. The CDR3, as DNA: TGTGCCAGCAGTTTAGATGGCGGGGTCGAGACCCAGTACTTC. Translated: CASSLDGGVETQYF.

This clonotype was seen at least ten times. CDR3 amino acids: CASSQAGTSGYNEQFF. DNA for the CDR3: TGTGCCAGCAGCCAAGCCGGGACTAGCGGATACAATGAGCAGTTCTTC. V gene TRBV4-2 combines with J gene TRBJ2-1, with 11 bases matching TRBD2. The CDR3 spans 16 residues. Trimming removed 1 base from V and 4 bases from J; junction bases left unmatched: 3. CDR1 is LGHNA and CDR2 is YNFKEQ in the germline V gene.

This clonotype was found many times. V gene TRBV7-2 combines with J gene TRBJ1-1; D gene ambiguous. The CDR3 has 14 amino acids. Germline values: CDR1 SGHTA, CDR2 FQGNSA. V shed 1 base and J shed 1 base, with 7 bases lying between them. CDR3 in amino acids: CASSLGWQNTEAFF. The CDR3, as DNA: TGTGCCAGCAGCTTAGGTTGGCAGAACACTGAAGCTTTCTTT.

This clonotype was counted at least ten times. The rearrangement links TRBV10-2 to TRBJ2-1; D could derive from TRBD1 or TRBD2 (5 bases each). V lost 3 bases and J lost 5, with 26 bases in between. The CDR3 length is 19 residues. Germline CDR1 and CDR2: WSHSY and SAAADI. The CDR3 DNA is TGCGCCAGCAGTGAAGGGACCTCAGAGGTCGTTTGGGGCCACAATGAGCAGTTCTTC. As protein: CASSEGTSEVVWGHNEQFF.

This rearrangement joins TRBV3-1 to TRBJ2-7; TRBD2 is a possible D gene (6 bases). Germline V gene lookup returns CDR1 LGHDT and CDR2 YNNKEL (reference sequence). V was trimmed by 4 bases and J by 6 bases, leaving 19 bases between them. The CDR3 spans 15 residues. DNA for the CDR3: TGTGCCAGCAGCCGCGGGAACTCTGGACCGGCCGAGCAGTACTTC. It translates to CASSRGNSGPAEQYF.

This clonotype was seen ten or more times. One junction end disagrees with the germline gene, perhaps due to a read error. The chain uses TRBV7-9 and TRBJ1-2; D may be TRBD1 (6 bases). This CDR3 is built from 13 residues. Per the germline V gene, CDR1 is SEHNR and CDR2 is FQNEAQ (reference sequence). The CDR3 is CASSSTGYYILFF. CDR3 in DNA: TGTGCCAGCAGCTCGACAGGCTACTATATCCTCTTCTTC.

The CDR3 spells CASREDATDTQYF. The CDR3 DNA follows: TGTGCCAGCAGGGAGGACGCCACAGATACGCAGTATTTT. This sequence joins TRBV6-2 or TRBV6-3 and TRBJ2-3; D might be TRBD2 (5 bases). CDR1 is MNHEY, CDR2 SVGEGT, per germline. V gave up 6 bases and J gave up 2 bases, with 9 bases separating them. This CDR3 is built from 13 residues.

This clonotype was observed at least ten times. The chain links TRBV5-1 to TRBJ2-3; 9 nucleotides align to TRBD2. Germline-derived CDR1 and CDR2 are SGHRS and YFSETQ. The CDR3 is 13 amino acids. Trimming cost V 3 bases and J 7 bases; bases outside gene matches: 3. CDR3 coding DNA: TGCGCCAGCAGCTCGCGGGAGGGACATACGCAGTATTTT. Its protein product is CASSSREGHTQYF. Using reference TRBV5-1 and TRBJ2-3 for the parts outside the CDR3, the full variable domain is KAGVTQTPRYLIKTRGQQVTLSCSPISGHRSVSWYQQTPGQGLQFLFEYFSETQRNKGNFPGRFSGRQFSNSRSEMNVSTLELGDSALYLCASSSREGHTQYFGPGTRLTVL.

This clonotype was seen at least ten times. The chain uses TRBV20-1 and TRBJ2-7, with 10 bases aligning to TRBD1. The trim removed 6 bases at V and 2 bases at J, leaving 10 bases unmatched. This CDR3 contains 15 residues. Germline CDR1 DFQATT, CDR2 SNEGSKA (reference sequence). The CDR3 nucleotides are TGCAGTGCGCGCGGACAGGGGGAGGAAGCCTACGAGCAGTACTTC. It is translated as CSARGQGEEAYEQYF.

The chain carries TRBV28 and TRBJ2-7, with D perhaps TRBD2 (5 bases). The CDR3 totals 17 residues. The V end lost 4 bases, the J end lost 6 bases, and 25 bases lay between the germline ends. Looked up from germline, CDR1 is MDHEN and CDR2 is SYDVKM. CDR3 DNA sequence: TGTGCCAGCAGTTCCCTCAGCGGTTTACTGGGGAATTCCGAGCAGTACTTC. It encodes CASSSLSGLLGNSEQYF.

Comments on this clonotype: A read error may be the cause here, since a much bigger clone is one base away. The V gene is TRBV20-1, the J gene TRBJ2-5; TRBD2 matches 7 bases. The germline V gene has CDR1 DFQATT and CDR2 SNEGSKA (reference sequence). The CDR3 runs to 14 residues. The CDR3, as DNA: TGCTGTGCTAGCGGCCTAGCTGCGAGAAAGACCCAGTACTTC. As protein: CCASGLAARKTQYF.

This clonotype has only one observation. The chain couples TRBV5-1 to TRBJ2-4; the match to TRBD1 covers 7 bases. The CDR3 loop spans 14 amino acids. J gave up 8 bases and V 2 bases, and 7 bases lay outside the gene matches. Per germline, CDR1 SGHRS and CDR2 YFSETQ. In nucleotides, the CDR3 is TGCGCCAGCAGCTTCATTTCAGGGGGAGACATTCAGTACTTC. Translating it yields CASSFISGGDIQYF.

Ten or more counts support this clonotype. This chain links TRBV27 with TRBJ2-5; TRBD2 aligns across 8 bases. Germline CDR1 reads MNHEY; CDR2 reads SMNVEV (reference sequence). This CDR3 has 14 residues. V trimming: 5 bases; J trimming: 4 bases; junction bases outside the gene matches: 6. The CDR3 here is CASSPRTSPETQYF. The CDR3, as DNA: TGTGCCAGCAGTCCCAGGACTAGCCCAGAGACCCAGTACTTC.

Ten or more counts support this clonotype. This chain links TRBV20-1 with TRBJ2-1, with D maybe TRBD1 (5 bases). Trimming cost V 1 base and J 5 bases, with 12 bases left between them. CDR1 and CDR2 (germline): DFQATT, SNEGSKA (reference sequence). The length of the CDR3 is 14 residues. The CDR3 DNA reads TGCAGTGCTAGAGTTGCCAGGGCCCACAATGAGCAGTTCTTC. Translated, it gives CSARVARAHNEQFF.

The chain uses TRBV27 and TRBJ2-7, with TRBD2 matching over 11 bases. V shed 5 bases and J 2 bases; nucleotides not matched to a gene: 5. Germline-derived CDR1 and CDR2 are MNHEY and SMNVEV (reference sequence). The CDR3 loop spans 15 amino acids. The CDR3 DNA follows: TGTGCCAGCAGTCTCCTGACTAGCGGGACCTACGAGCAGTACTTC. Encoded protein: CASSLLTSGTYEQYF.

This clonotype appeared many times. The CDR3 sequence is CSARAGDTQETQYF. In DNA form, the CDR3 reads TGCAGTGCTAGAGCAGGGGACACTCAAGAGACCCAGTACTTC. The gene calls are TRBV20-1 and TRBJ2-5; weak D call: TRBD1 (6 bases). This CDR3 comprises 14 residues. The germline V and J ends were trimmed by 1 base and 2 bases, with 11 bases remaining between them. CDR1 is DFQATT, CDR2 SNEGSKA, per germline (reference sequence).

The rearrangement joins TRBV7-9 to TRBJ1-5; no reliable D call. The length of the CDR3 is 12 residues. Germline lookup yields CDR1 SEHNR and CDR2 FQNEAQ (reference sequence). V was clipped by 5 bases and J by 7 bases, with 9 bases between them. The CDR3 is CASSPNDQPQHF. The CDR3, as DNA: TGTGCCAGCAGCCCAAATGACCAGCCCCAGCATTTT.